The 9 T cell receptor delta chains reported below all come from one sample, sequenced in a study of gamma-delta T cells after stem cell transplantation. TCRdb reprocessed the RT-PCR reads through CATT. The table lists some 5,700 delta-chain clones, around 8.9% of them singletons. Input material: gamma-delta T cells. The receptors stem from a human donor. It is not recorded whose cells these are; they may come from a transplant donor.

The chain couples TRDV3 to TRDJ2; 7 bases are a match to TRDD3. The CDR3 is 14 amino acids. J lost 14 bases, V lost 4 bases, and 19 bases had no gene match. Germline CDR1 and CDR2: TVYSNPD and GDNSRS (reference sequence). The CDR3: CASRKMKWGSSLFF. CDR3 bases: TGTGCCTCCCGAAAAATGAAGTGGGGGAGTTCGCTCTTCTTT. Full variable domain (rest looked up from reference TRDV3 and TRDJ2): CDKVTQSSPDQTVASGSEVVLLCTYDTVYSNPDLFWYRIRPDYSFQFVFYGDNSRSEGADFTQGRFSVKHILTQKAFHLVISPVRTEDSATYYCASRKMKWGSSLFFGKGTQLIVEP.

The sample holds a few counts of this clone. The chain combines TRDV2 with TRDJ1; possibly TRDD2 or TRDD3 for D (7 bases each). The CDR3 totals 21 residues. Germline V gives CDR1 GEAIGNYY, CDR2 EKD. V was clipped by 2 bases and J by 3 bases, with 33 bases between them. The CDR3 nucleotides are TGTGCCTGTGACAAGCTTCCTAGCAAACTGGGGTCCCCTGGGGACGCCGATAAACTCATCTTT. Its translation is CACDKLPSKLGSPGDADKLIF.

The V call is TRAV29/DV5, the J call TRDJ2, with TRDD3 matching 8 bases. The V segment lost 1 base and the J segment 0 bases; nucleotides outside the gene matches: 5. In germline, CDR1 is NSMFDY, CDR2 ISSIKDK. The CDR3 is 16 residues long. CDR3 in amino acids: CAASSYWGALTAQLFF. DNA for the CDR3: TGTGCAGCAAGCTCCTACTGGGGGGCTTTGACAGCACAACTCTTCTTT.

In its sample, this clone was seen a few times. Translating this DNA gives a protein that differs at residue 3 from the TCRdb one, which belongs to a much larger clone; a read error is likely, and the protein shown is this translation. The CDR3 region is CARDHTGEKSSWDTRQMFF. CDR3 coding DNA: TGTGCCCGTGACCATACTGGGGAAAAAAGCTCCTGGGACACCCGACAGATGTTTTTC. This sequence joins TRDV2 and TRDJ3; the match to TRDD3 covers 7 bases. The CDR3 loop spans 19 amino acids. The germline gives CDR1 GEAIGNYY, CDR2 EKD.

Relative to its sample, this clone is medium-sized (0.01 to 0.1%). The chain combines TRDV2 with TRDJ1; 12 bases fit TRDD3. CDR3 length equals 19 residues. Losses at the gene ends were 3 bases for V and 1 base for J; bases not matched to a gene: 14. The germline CDR1 and CDR2 sequences are GEAIGNYY and EKD. CDR3 DNA: TGTGCCTGTGACGCCGTACTGGGGGATACAAATGTTGGCACCGATAAACTCATCTTT. This gives the protein CACDAVLGDTNVGTDKLIF.

This clone has more than one count but fewer than ten. At one end, the junction sequence differs from germline, possibly due to a read error. The chain uses TRDV2 and TRDJ3; 8 positions match TRDD3. Germline V gene sequence: CDR1 GEAIGNYY, CDR2 EKD. This CDR3 region has 21 residues. The CDR3 region is CACDTGPLLGANSWDARQMFF. The CDR3 nucleotides are TGTGCCTGTGACACCGGGCCCCTACTGGGGGCTAACTCCTGGGACGCCCGACAGATGTTTTTC.

This clone is medium-sized in the sample. The chain couples TRDV2 to TRDJ1; 7 bases are shared with TRDD3. This CDR3 spans 16 amino acids. Germline CDR1 GEAIGNYY, CDR2 EKD. V lost 3 bases, J lost 0 bases, and 9 bases stayed unmatched. This CDR3 reads CACDSMVGDYTDKLIF. The DNA of the CDR3 is TGTGCCTGTGACTCCATGGTGGGGGACTACACCGATAAACTCATCTTT.

This clone appeared a few times. The rearrangement joins TRDV2 to TRDJ1; no definite D call. The V gene's germline CDR1 is GEAIGNYY and CDR2 EKD. Trimming shortened V by 3 bases and J by 1 base, and 14 bases separated the two germline ends. CDR3 length: 15 residues. The CDR3 region is CACDRLYGSTDKLIF. CDR3 sequence (DNA): TGTGCCTGTGACCGACTTTACGGAAGCACCGATAAACTCATCTTT.

This clone showed up just a few times. The chain links TRDV3 to TRDJ1, with 13 bases lining up with TRDD3. Trimming took 5 bases from V and 6 from J; bases not matched to a gene: 24. Germline CDR1 is TVYSNPD and CDR2 is GDNSRS (reference sequence). CDR3 length equals 19 residues. CDR3 region: CATPSPQLGDTPRGYKLIF. Here the CDR3 DNA reads TGTGCCACACCTAGTCCTCAACTGGGGGATACGCCCCGGGGCTATAAACTCATCTTT. Variable domain in full (rest from reference TRDV3 and TRDJ1): CDKVTQSSPDQTVASGSEVVLLCTYDTVYSNPDLFWYRIRPDYSFQFVFYGDNSRSEGADFTQGRFSVKHILTQKAFHLVISPVRTEDSATYYCATPSPQLGDTPRGYKLIFGKGTRVTVEP.